One and the same sample provided the 4 T cell receptor beta chains below, sequenced in a study of tumor-infiltrating lymphocytes in primary liver carcinoma. Each 20-30 mg portion of unsorted bulk tissue served as the source for co-extraction of RNA and DNA. Making TCR beta cDNA involved approximately 0.5 ug total RNA and a constant-region primer. TCR beta libraries came from three nested multiplex PCR rounds using slightly modified ARM-PCR. The first two PCR rounds used TRBV1-TRBV30 primers with a Cbeta primer, around 10 cycles each. In TCRdb, the multiplex PCR reads were re-called with MiXCR into one record per CDR3 protein. The data hold around 81,000 distinct CDR3 sequences, with 60% to 80% observed a single time. Sequences were obtained from liver tumor tissue from sampling region 4. Subset: tumor region T4, right-lateral pole. Receptors originate from a woman between 55 and 75 years old with primary liver carcinoma and hepatitis B virus infection.

The chain uses TRBV18 and TRBJ1-1; 7 bases match TRBD1. Germline values: CDR1 KGHSH, CDR2 LQKENI. This CDR3 comprises 17 residues. V lost 0 bases, J lost 0 bases, and 7 bases stayed unmatched. The CDR3 nucleotides read TGTGCCAGCTCACCACCCCCGGGACAGCCCATGAACACTGAAGCTTTCTTT. Protein product: CASSPPPGQPMNTEAFF. Using reference TRBV18 and TRBJ1-1 for the parts outside the CDR3, the full variable domain is NAGVMQNPRHLVRRRGQEARLRCSPMKGHSHVYWYRQLPEEGLKFMVYLQKENIIDESGMPKERFSAEFPKEGPSILRIQQVVRGDSAAYFCASSPPPGQPMNTEAFFGQGTRLTVV.

Only a few counts were recorded for this clonotype. This chain joins TRBV28 and TRBJ2-7; 8 bases line up with TRBD2. J lost 0 bases, V lost 3 bases, and 10 bases had no gene match. The germline gives CDR1 MDHEN, CDR2 SYDVKM. The CDR3 is 17 amino acids. CDR3 loop: CASSFSGTTRGSYEQYF. In DNA form, the CDR3 reads TGTGCCAGCAGTTTTAGCGGGACCACCAGGGGCTCCTACGAGCAGTACTTC.

This clonotype was seen a single time. One junction end does not reproduce the germline sequence, and a read error may be involved. V is TRBV7-9 and J is TRBJ1-1; D is possibly TRBD1 (6 bases). The CDR3 runs to 15 residues. Germline V CDR1 and CDR2: SEHNR, FQNEAQ (reference sequence). CDR3 bases: TGTTCCAGCAGCTTAGGGGGGTCACAGAACACTGGAGCTTTCTTT. It translates to CSSSLGGSQNTGAFF.

On this clonotype: A much bigger clone sits one base away, suggesting this may be a read error. The gene calls are TRBV11-2 and TRBJ2-3, with 8 bases identical to TRBD2. The V gene's germline CDR1 is SGHAT and CDR2 FQNNGV. V dropped 0 bases and J dropped 4; count of bases not matched to a gene: 9. This CDR3 region has 17 residues. In DNA form, the CDR3 reads TGTGCCAGCAGCTTAGATCCGGGGGAGACTAGCGCAGATACGCAGTATTTT. Translated: CASSLDPGETSADTQYF.